This TCR beta chain emerged from a study of T cell responses to AZD1222 COVID-19 vaccine. Findings and caveats of the study: Reportedly, nearly half the spike-specific TCRs target unmutated variant regions. Only six AZD1222 recipients tested seropositive at baseline.

This clone was observed a handful of times. Its antigen is undetermined. Between the trimmed V and J ends, which lost 4 bases and 1 base, there was a span of 8 bases. The V gene's germline CDR1 is LGHDT and CDR2 YNNKEL (reference sequence). The CDR3 runs 15 residues. This table comes from immunoSEQ multiplex PCR, and its TCRdb copy is limited to in-frame clones, with some not included. This table holds approximately 150,000 clones, less than 90% found once. This receptor was identified in an adult in good health. This chain uses TRBV3-1 (or the pseudogene TRBV3-2) with TRBJ2-6, with D unclear. This material consisted of peripheral blood, taken on day 0 of AZD1222 vaccination. CDR3 sequence: CASSPERSGANVLTF. The CDR3 DNA reads as TGTGCCAGCAGCCCTGAGAGGTCTGGGGCCAACGTCCTGACTTTC.